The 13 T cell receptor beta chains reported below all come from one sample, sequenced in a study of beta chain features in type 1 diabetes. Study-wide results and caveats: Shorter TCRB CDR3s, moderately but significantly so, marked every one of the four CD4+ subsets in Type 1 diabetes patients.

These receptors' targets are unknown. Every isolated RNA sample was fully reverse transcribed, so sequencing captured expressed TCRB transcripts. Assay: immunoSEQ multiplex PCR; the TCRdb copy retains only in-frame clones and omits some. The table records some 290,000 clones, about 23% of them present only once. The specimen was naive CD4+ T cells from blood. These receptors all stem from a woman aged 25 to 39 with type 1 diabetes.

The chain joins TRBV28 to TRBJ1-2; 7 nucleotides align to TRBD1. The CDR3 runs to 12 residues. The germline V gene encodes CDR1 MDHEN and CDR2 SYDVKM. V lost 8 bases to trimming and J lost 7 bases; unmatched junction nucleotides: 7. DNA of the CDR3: TGTGCCAGCGGCGACAGGGACGCTGGCTACACCTTC. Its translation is CASGDRDAGYTF.

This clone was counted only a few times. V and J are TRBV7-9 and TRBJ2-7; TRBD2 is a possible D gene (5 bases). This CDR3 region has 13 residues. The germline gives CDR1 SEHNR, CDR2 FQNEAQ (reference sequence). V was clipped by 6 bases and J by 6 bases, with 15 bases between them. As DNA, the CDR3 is TGTGCCAGCAGTACCGAAGGAGGTGGCGAGCAGTACTTC. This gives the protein CASSTEGGGEQYF.

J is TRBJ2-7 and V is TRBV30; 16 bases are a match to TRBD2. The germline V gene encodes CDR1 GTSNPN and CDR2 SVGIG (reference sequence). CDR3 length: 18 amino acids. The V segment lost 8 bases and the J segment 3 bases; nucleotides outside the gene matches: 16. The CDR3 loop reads CALQTGLAGGRGGYEQYF. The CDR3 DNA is TGTGCCCTCCAAACGGGACTAGCGGGAGGGAGGGGTGGCTACGAGCAGTACTTC.

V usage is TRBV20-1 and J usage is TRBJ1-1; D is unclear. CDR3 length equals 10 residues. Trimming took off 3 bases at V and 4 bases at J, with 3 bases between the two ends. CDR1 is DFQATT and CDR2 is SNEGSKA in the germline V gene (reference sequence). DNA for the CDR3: TGCAGTGCTAGCTTCACTGAAGCTTTCTTT. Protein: CSASFTEAFF.

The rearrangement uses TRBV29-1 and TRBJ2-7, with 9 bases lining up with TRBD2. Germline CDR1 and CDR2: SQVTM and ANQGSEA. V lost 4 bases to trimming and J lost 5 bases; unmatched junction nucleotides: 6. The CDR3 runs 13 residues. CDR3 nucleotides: TGCAGCGTTGGGACTAGCGAAAGTAACGAGCAGTACTTC. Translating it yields CSVGTSESNEQYF.

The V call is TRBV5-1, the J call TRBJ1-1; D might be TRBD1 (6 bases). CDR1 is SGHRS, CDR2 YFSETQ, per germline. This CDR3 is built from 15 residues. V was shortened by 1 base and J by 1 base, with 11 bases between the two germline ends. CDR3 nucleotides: TGCGCCAGCAGCTTGCTTGGCAGGGGGAACACTGAAGCTTTCTTT. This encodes CASSLLGRGNTEAFF.

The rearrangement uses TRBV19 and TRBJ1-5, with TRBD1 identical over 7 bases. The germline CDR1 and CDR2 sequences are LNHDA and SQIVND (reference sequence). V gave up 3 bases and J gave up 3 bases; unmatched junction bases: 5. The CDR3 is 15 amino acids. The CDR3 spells CASSIEGAVNQPQHF. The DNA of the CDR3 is TGTGCCAGTAGTATTGAGGGGGCTGTCAATCAGCCCCAGCATTTT. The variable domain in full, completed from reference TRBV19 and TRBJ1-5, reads DGGITQSPKYLFRKEGQNVTLSCEQNLNHDAMYWYRQDPGQGLRLIYYSQIVNDFQKGDIAEGYSVSREKKESFPLTVTSAQKNPTAFYLCASSIEGAVNQPQHFGDGTRLSIL.

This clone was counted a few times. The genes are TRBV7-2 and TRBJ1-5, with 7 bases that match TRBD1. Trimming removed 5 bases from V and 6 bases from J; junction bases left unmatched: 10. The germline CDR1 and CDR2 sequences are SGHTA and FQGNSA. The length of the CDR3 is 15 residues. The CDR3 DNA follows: TGTGCCAGCAGCCAACTCGACAGGGCTGGTCAGCCCCAGCATTTT. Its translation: CASSQLDRAGQPQHF.

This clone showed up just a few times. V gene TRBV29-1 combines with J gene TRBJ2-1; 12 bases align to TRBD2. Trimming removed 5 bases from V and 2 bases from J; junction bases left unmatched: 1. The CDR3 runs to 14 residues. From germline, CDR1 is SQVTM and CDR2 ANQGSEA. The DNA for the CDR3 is TGCAGCGTTCGGACTAGCGGGGCCTACAATGAGCAGTTCTTC. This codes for CSVRTSGAYNEQFF.

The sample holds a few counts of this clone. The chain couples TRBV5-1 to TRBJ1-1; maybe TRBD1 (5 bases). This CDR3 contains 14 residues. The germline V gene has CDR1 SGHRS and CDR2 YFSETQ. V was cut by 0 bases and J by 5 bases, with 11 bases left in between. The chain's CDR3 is CASSLEAGRTEAFF. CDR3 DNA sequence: TGCGCCAGCAGCTTGGAGGCAGGGCGGACTGAAGCTTTCTTT.

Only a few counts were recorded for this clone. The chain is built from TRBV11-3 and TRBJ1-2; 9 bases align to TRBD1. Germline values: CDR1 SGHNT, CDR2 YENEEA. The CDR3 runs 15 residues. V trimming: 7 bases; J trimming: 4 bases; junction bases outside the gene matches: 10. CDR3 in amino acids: CASTGLWGQGYGYTF. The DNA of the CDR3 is TGTGCCAGCACCGGTTTATGGGGACAGGGCTATGGCTACACCTTC.

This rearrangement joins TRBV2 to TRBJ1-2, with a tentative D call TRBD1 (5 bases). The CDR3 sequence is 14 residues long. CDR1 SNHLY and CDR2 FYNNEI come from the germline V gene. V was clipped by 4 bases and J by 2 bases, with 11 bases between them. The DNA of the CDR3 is TGTGCCAGCAGTGCCGTAGGGGCCAACTATGGCTACACCTTC. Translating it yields CASSAVGANYGYTF.

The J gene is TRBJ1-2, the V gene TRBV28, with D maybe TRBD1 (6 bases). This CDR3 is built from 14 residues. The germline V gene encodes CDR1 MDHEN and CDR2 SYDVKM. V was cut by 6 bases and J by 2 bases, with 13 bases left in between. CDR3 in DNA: TGTGCCAGCAGACCCTCAGGGGTGAACTATGGCTACACCTTC. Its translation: CASRPSGVNYGYTF.